These T cell receptor beta chains were read from a single sample in a study of T cells after yellow fever vaccination. From the 5' RACE reads, TCRdb called clonotypes with MiXCR, one entry per CDR3 protein. The data contain 360,000 or so distinct CDR3 sequences, roughly 10% of them singletons. Sequencing was performed on PBMCs, taken on the day of the first yellow fever vaccination. These receptors were obtained from a man younger than 30 who received the YFV17D yellow fever vaccine. The CDR3 runs from the conserved cysteine through the conserved F or W. Each record gives: J gene, V gene, clone size, D gene, CDR3 DNA, CDR3 protein. A D gene is named only where the DNA matches it firmly. Not all rows give a size; the values are once, few, many and, for expanded clones, a class.

j_gene: TRBJ2-7
v_gene: TRBV10-3
abundance: .
d_gene: TRBD2
CDR3nt: TGTGCCATCAGTGATGGGGGCGGGGGGGGGCCGGCCGACTACGAGCAGTACTTC
CDR3aa: CAISDGGGGGPADYEQYF

j_gene: TRBJ2-6
v_gene: TRBV30
abundance: .
d_gene: .
CDR3nt: TGTGCCTGGAGTGTCGGCGGGGGGGCCAACGTCCTGACTTTC
CDR3aa: CAWSVGGGANVLTF

j_gene: TRBJ2-1
v_gene: TRBV20-1
abundance: few
d_gene: .
CDR3nt: TGCAGTGTTGGGGACAATGAGCAGTTCTTC
CDR3aa: CSVGDNEQFF

j_gene: TRBJ2-2
v_gene: TRBV20-1
abundance: few
d_gene: .
CDR3nt: TGCAGTGCGAAAAAGGGCGGGGAGTCCCCCGGGGAGCTGTTTTTT
CDR3aa: CSAKKGGESPGELFF

j_gene: TRBJ1-5
v_gene: TRBV18
abundance: few
d_gene: TRBD1
CDR3nt: TGTGCCAGCTCACTGGGGACAGGGAGAGATCAGCCCCAGCATTTT
CDR3aa: CASSLGTGRDQPQHF

j_gene: TRBJ2-4
v_gene: TRBV4-1
abundance: few
d_gene: TRBD2
CDR3nt: TGCGCCAGCAGCCAAGACGGGCGGGGGACCAAAAACATTCAGTACTTC
CDR3aa: CASSQDGRGTKNIQYF

j_gene: TRBJ2-1
v_gene: TRBV20-1
abundance: few
d_gene: .
CDR3nt: TGCAGTGCTAGAAAAGGTCTTTACAATGAGCAGTTCTTC
CDR3aa: CSARKGLYNEQFF

j_gene: TRBJ2-6
v_gene: TRBV20-1
abundance: .
d_gene: .
CDR3nt: TGCAGTGCTAGTTCGTCTGGGGCCAACGTCCTGACTTTC
CDR3aa: CSASSSGANVLTF

j_gene: TRBJ2-1
v_gene: TRBV6-2/TRBV6-3
abundance: .
d_gene: .
CDR3nt: TGTGCCAGCAGTTATCCCATTCCCGCTAGCGTGGCCTACAATGAGCAGTTCTTC
CDR3aa: CASSYPIPASVAYNEQFF

j_gene: TRBJ2-3
v_gene: TRBV5-1
abundance: few
d_gene: .
CDR3nt: TGCGCCAGCAGCTGGGGGGGACAGATGTCCACAGATACGCAGTATTTT
CDR3aa: CASSWGGQMSTDTQYF

j_gene: TRBJ1-6
v_gene: TRBV20-1
abundance: many
d_gene: .
CDR3nt: TGCAGTGCGATGGACCTCGGGCCGTTGGGACCCCTCCACTTT
CDR3aa: CSAMDLGPLGPLHF

j_gene: TRBJ2-3
v_gene: TRBV5-1
abundance: few
d_gene: .
CDR3nt: TGCGCCAGCAGCCTCTTAGGAAGGGATACGCAGTATTTT
CDR3aa: CASSLLGRDTQYF

j_gene: TRBJ1-5
v_gene: TRBV4-1
abundance: .
d_gene: .
CDR3nt: TGCGCCAGCAGGGACGGAAATCAGCCCCAGCATTTT
CDR3aa: CASRDGNQPQHF

j_gene: TRBJ2-1
v_gene: TRBV25-1
abundance: many
d_gene: TRBD2
CDR3nt: TGTGCCAGCCGTGGACGGCGGGGGAGACACAATGAGCAGTTCTTC
CDR3aa: CASRGRRGRHNEQFF

j_gene: TRBJ2-5
v_gene: TRBV20-1
abundance: once
d_gene: .
CDR3nt: TGCAGTGGGGGGCCCCTAACAGGCCTCCAAGAGACCCCGTACTTC
CDR3aa: CSGGPLTGLQETPYF

j_gene: TRBJ1-2
v_gene: TRBV3-1
abundance: few
d_gene: .
CDR3nt: TGTGCCAGCAGCCAGGGCCCGTGGCAGGCGAGGGGGTATGGCTACACCTTC
CDR3aa: CASSQGPWQARGYGYTF

j_gene: TRBJ1-2
v_gene: TRBV27
abundance: .
d_gene: .
CDR3nt: TGTGCCAGCAGTTTATATATGGGGACGGGCTACACCTTC
CDR3aa: CASSLYMGTGYTF

j_gene: TRBJ2-2
v_gene: TRBV4-1
abundance: .
d_gene: .
CDR3nt: TGCGCCAGCAGCCTTGAACCCCCAACCCGAGGCACCGGGGAGCTGTTTTTT
CDR3aa: CASSLEPPTRGTGELFF

j_gene: TRBJ1-4
v_gene: TRBV4-1
abundance: many
d_gene: .
CDR3nt: TGCGCCAGCAGCCAACGACCGCGGGTCCAGACCAATGAAAAACTGTTTTTT
CDR3aa: CASSQRPRVQTNEKLFF

j_gene: TRBJ2-5
v_gene: TRBV5-4
abundance: .
d_gene: .
CDR3nt: TGTGCCAGCAGCTCGCAGGCGACAACCAACCAAGAGACCCAGTACTTC
CDR3aa: CASSSQATTNQETQYF

j_gene: TRBJ2-5
v_gene: TRBV5-1
abundance: .
d_gene: TRBD2
CDR3nt: TGCGCCAGCAGCTCCGCCTTGCGGGGGGGCGAGGAGACCCAGTACTTC
CDR3aa: CASSSALRGGEETQYF

j_gene: TRBJ2-3
v_gene: TRBV9
abundance: .
d_gene: .
CDR3nt: TGTGCCAGCAGCCCCCCGTCCCCTACAAGGACAGATACGCAGTATTTT
CDR3aa: CASSPPSPTRTDTQYF

j_gene: TRBJ2-1
v_gene: TRBV11-2
abundance: .
d_gene: .
CDR3nt: TGTGCCAGCAGTCGAGCCGGGACCCCTGTTGGGAAGCAGTTCTTC
CDR3aa: CASSRAGTPVGKQFF

j_gene: TRBJ2-1
v_gene: TRBV4-1
abundance: .
d_gene: .
CDR3nt: TGCGCCAGCAGCCGGAGGGGGCAGAGCTCCTACAATGAGCAGTTCTTC
CDR3aa: CASSRRGQSSYNEQFF

j_gene: TRBJ1-3
v_gene: TRBV7-2
abundance: few
d_gene: .
CDR3nt: TGTGCCAGCAGCTTAGAAAGGACCCGCTCTGGAAACACCATATATTTT
CDR3aa: CASSLERTRSGNTIYF

j_gene: TRBJ1-3
v_gene: TRBV20-1
abundance: few
d_gene: .
CDR3nt: TGCAGTGCTGTCGAACCTGCCGGAAACACCATATATTTT
CDR3aa: CSAVEPAGNTIYF

j_gene: TRBJ2-1
v_gene: TRBV5-1
abundance: many
d_gene: TRBD1
CDR3nt: TGCGCCAGCAGCGTCGGACCAGGGGGCTACAATGAGCAGTTCTTC
CDR3aa: CASSVGPGGYNEQFF